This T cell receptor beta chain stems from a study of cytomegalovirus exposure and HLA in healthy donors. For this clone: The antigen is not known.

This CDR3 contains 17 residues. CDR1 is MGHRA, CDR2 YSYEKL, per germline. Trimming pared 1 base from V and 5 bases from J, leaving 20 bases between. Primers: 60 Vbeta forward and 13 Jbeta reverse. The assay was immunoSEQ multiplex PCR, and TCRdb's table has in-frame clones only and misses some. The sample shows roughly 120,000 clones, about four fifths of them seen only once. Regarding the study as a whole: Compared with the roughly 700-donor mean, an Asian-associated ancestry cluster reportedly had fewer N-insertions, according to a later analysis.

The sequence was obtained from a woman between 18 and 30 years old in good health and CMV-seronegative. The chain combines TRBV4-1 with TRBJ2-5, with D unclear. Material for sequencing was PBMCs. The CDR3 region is CASSQGIDTYTQETQYF. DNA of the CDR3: TGCGCCAGCAGCCAAGGCATAGACACCTACACACAGGAGACCCAGTACTTC.